What follows is one TCR beta chain and its context. What it binds is unknown. At the DNA level, this CDR3 is encoded by other sequences in the same sample as well. The assay was immunoSEQ multiplex PCR, and TCRdb's table has in-frame clones only and misses some. Found here are around 27,000 clones, roughly four fifths of them singletons; the top ten hold under 1.4%. This entry belongs to a study of T cells in narcolepsy. General study results and limits: Healthy controls reportedly lacked the autoreactive clonotypes serially found in patients' blood. HCRT-specific and TRIB2-specific autoreactive clonotypes appeared among same-patient CSF and blood CD4+ clonotypes.

The CDR3 has 13 amino acids. The V gene lost 1 base and the J gene lost 3 bases, with 5 bases spanning the gap. Germline loops: CDR1 LNHNV, CDR2 YYDKDF (reference sequence). The TCR was taken from a human donor with narcolepsy. What was sequenced was CD45RA- memory CD4+ T cells from PBMCs. The chain couples TRBV15 to TRBJ2-3; D possibly uses TRBD1 or TRBD2 (5 bases each). The CDR3 loop is CATSRGGTDTQYF. The CDR3 nucleotides are TGTGCCACCAGCAGAGGGGGGACAGATACGCAGTATTTT.